The present entry profiles one T cell receptor (beta chain) with its context. Other nucleotide sequences in the sample specify the same CDR3. Which cohort a participant joined came from the clinical history participants gave. The repertoire was sequenced with immunoSEQ multiplex PCR; TCRdb's copy has only in-frame clones and lacks some. The sample shows around 400,000 clones, roughly nine tenths of them seen only once. Trimming removed 4 bases from V and 2 bases from J; junction bases left unmatched: 3. The germline V gene encodes CDR1 SGHTS and CDR2 YDEGEE. CDR3 length: 14 residues. The data were obtained in a study of blood T cell repertoires in COVID-19.

This clonotype was sampled from a woman in her thirties or forties who had been exposed to COVID-19. J is TRBJ1-5 and V is TRBV5-8, with 7 nucleotides matching TRBD1. The sequenced material came from PBMCs or T cells enriched from blood (not recorded which). The CDR3 sequence: CASSLGQRNQPQHF. The CDR3 coding sequence is TGTGCCAGCAGCCTGGGACAGCGCAATCAGCCCCAGCATTTT.